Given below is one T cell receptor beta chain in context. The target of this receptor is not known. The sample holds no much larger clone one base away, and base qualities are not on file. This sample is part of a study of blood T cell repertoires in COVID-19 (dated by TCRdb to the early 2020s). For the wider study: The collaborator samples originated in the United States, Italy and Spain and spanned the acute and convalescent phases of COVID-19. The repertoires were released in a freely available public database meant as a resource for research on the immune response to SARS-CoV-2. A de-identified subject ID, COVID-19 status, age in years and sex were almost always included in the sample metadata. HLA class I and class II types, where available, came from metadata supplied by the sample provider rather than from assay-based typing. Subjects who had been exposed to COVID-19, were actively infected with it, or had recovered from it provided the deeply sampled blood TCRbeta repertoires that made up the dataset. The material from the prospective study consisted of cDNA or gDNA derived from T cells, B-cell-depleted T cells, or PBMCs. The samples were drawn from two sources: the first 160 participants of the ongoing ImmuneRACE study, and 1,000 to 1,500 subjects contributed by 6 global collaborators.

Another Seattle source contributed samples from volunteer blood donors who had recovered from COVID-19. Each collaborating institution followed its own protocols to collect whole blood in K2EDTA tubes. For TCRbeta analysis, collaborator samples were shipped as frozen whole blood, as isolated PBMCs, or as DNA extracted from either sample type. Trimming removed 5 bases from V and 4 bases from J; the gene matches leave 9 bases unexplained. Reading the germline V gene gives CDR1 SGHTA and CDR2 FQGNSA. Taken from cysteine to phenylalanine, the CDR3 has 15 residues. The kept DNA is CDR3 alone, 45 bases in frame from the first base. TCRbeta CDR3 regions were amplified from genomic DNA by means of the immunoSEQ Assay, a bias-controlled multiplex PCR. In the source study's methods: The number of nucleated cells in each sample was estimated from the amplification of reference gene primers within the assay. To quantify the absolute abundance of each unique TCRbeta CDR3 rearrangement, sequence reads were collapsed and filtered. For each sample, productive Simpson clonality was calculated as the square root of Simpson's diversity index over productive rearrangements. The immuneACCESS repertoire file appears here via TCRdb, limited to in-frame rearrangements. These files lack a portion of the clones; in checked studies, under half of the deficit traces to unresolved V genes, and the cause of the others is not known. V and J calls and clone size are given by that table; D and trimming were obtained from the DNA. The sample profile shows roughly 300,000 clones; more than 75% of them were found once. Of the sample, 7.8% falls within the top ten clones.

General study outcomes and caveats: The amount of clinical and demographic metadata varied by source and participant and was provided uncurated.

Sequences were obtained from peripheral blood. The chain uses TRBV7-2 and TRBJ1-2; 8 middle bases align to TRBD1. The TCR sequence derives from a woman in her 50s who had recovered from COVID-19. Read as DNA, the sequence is TGTGCCAGCAGCCAACAGGGGGTCGGTACCTATGGCTACACCTTC. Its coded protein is CASSQQGVGTYGYTF.